This T cell receptor beta chain is drawn from a study of memory CD4+ T cells and cytomegalovirus serostatus. TCRdb's copy holds only in-frame clones and misses some; the assay was immunoSEQ multiplex PCR. This table has approximately 56,000 clones, 82% appearing once. The sort gate was single viable CD3+CD4+CD8-CD45RO+ cells for memory CD4+ T cells. Serostatus was set by detecting CMV pp150, pp28, p38, p52 IgG. CDR3 size: 16 residues. From germline, CDR1 is SGHRS and CDR2 YFSETQ. The trim removed 4 bases at V and 1 base at J, leaving 4 bases unmatched. The chain links TRBV5-1 to TRBJ2-3; TRBD2 matches at 12 bases. Specimen: memory CD4+ T cells from blood. The TCR originated in an adult in good health and CMV-seronegative. CDR3: CASSQTSGGGTDTQYF. The CDR3 coding sequence is TGCGCCAGCAGCCAGACTAGCGGGGGAGGCACAGATACGCAGTATTTT.